This TCR beta chain appears in the sequencing data of a study of post-analysis software for immune sequencing data. Sequencing libraries made from TCR beta cDNA carried unique molecular identifiers. TCRdb independently ran MiXCR on the PCR reads; one entry per CDR3 protein. This table holds hundreds of thousands of distinct CDR3 sequences, about 32% found once. V lost 6 bases and J lost 0, with 9 bases in between. The CDR3 is 14 residues long. In germline, CDR1 is SGHDT, CDR2 YYEEEE. A note on this clonotype: The target antigen is unknown.

Study-level findings and limits: TRBV5-6, TRBV5-1 and TRBV20-1 belonged to a set of roughly 5 TRBV segments that were more frequent in patients than controls.

The TCR was taken from a girl aged 10-17 years with multiple sclerosis. The specimen sequenced was blood. The chain links TRBV5-6 to TRBJ1-4, with D unresolved. The DNA of the CDR3 is TGTGCCAGCAATCGGCGAACAACTAATGAAAAACTGTTTTTT. Encoded protein: CASNRRTTNEKLFF.